What follows is one TCR beta chain and its context. Antigen specificity is unknown. The data derive from a study of CXCR3-negative and CXCR3-positive naive CD8 T cells. Points from the study as a whole: For the naive subsets, surface CD5 was similar, and TCR strength was inferred from TRB CDR3 properties. CXCR3-positive naive cells had more hydrophobic TRB CDR3s than CXCR3-negative naive cells. Cryopreservation partially decreased CXCR3 expression, and most assays used fresh PBMCs. Similar TRBV-TRBJ usage characterized naive CXCR3-negative and CXCR3-positive cells; memory cells differed.

Germline CDR1 and CDR2: DFQATT and SNEGSKA (reference sequence). The CDR3 loop spans 11 amino acids. The study made its TRB cDNA libraries by 5' RACE, adding UMI labels. TCRdb derives one entry per CDR3 protein from the 5' RACE reads, leaving out DNA. This sample's table reports some 39,000 distinct CDR3 sequences. This TCR came from a human donor in good health. Some clones in this sample may be carry-over from other donors' samples. Sequenced: naive CXCR3- CD8+ T cells from blood. Subset here: CD45RO-CCR7+CD27+CD95- naive CD8+ T cells lacking CXCR3 (TNR3-). The chain links TRBV20-1 to TRBJ1-2; there is no DNA to check the TCRdb D call of TRBD1. The CDR3 protein is CSARDGGGYTF.